Presented here are 16 T cell receptor beta chains from one specimen sequenced in a study of cytomegalovirus exposure and HLA in healthy donors (TCRdb year 2017). Libraries came from the immunoSEQ multiplex PCR assay. For the multiplex PCR, a mixture combining 60 forward primers for TCR Vbeta segments and 13 reverse primers for TCR Jbeta segments was used. Drawn from immuneACCESS, this table holds only the in-frame rearrangements with V and J called that TCRdb kept. Clones are partly lost; checked studies trace under half to an unresolved V gene and leave the rest unexplained. For this sample the table gives 90,000 to 120,000 clones, of which 76% were detected only once. Clones ranked in the top ten supply roughly 2.3% of the sample. The sequencing input was PBMCs. These receptors all come from a man between 18 and 35 years old in good health and CMV-seronegative.

This clone was detected a few times. The junction departs from germline at one end; a sequencing error may be responsible. This rearrangement joins TRBV14 to TRBJ1-1; D gene uncertain. Germline V gives CDR1 SGHDN, CDR2 FVKESK. The CDR3 has 11 amino acids. The CDR3 DNA reads as TGTGCCAGCAGCCAAAAGACGAGGATGGTCTTT. It codes for CASSQKTRMVF.

The V gene is TRBV18, the J gene TRBJ2-3; D is possibly TRBD2 (6 bases). V was shortened by 4 bases and J by 5 bases, with 13 bases between the two germline ends. The CDR3 runs to 14 residues. Per germline, CDR1 KGHSH and CDR2 LQKENI. The CDR3 protein is CASSLMRGKDTQYF. In nucleotides, the CDR3 is TGTGCCAGCTCACTAATGCGGGGAAAAGATACGCAGTATTTT.

This chain links TRBV7-2 with TRBJ2-1, with D possibly being TRBD1 (6 bases). Per the germline V gene, CDR1 is SGHTA and CDR2 is FQGNSA. V lost 3 bases to trimming and J lost 0 bases, with 12 bases between them. The length of the CDR3 is 16 residues. The CDR3 protein is CASSFTGLSSYNEQFF. In nucleotides, the CDR3 is TGTGCCAGCAGCTTTACAGGGTTAAGCTCCTACAATGAGCAGTTCTTC.

V usage is TRBV10-1 and J usage is TRBJ2-4; TRBD1 matches at 8 bases. CDR3 length equals 13 residues. Germline V gene lookup returns CDR1 WNHNN and CDR2 SYGVQD (reference sequence). Trimming took 10 bases from V and 5 from J; bases not matched to a gene: 7. CDR3 in DNA: TGCGCCACTCCGGACAGGGACGAAAACATTCAGTACTTC. Translating gives CATPDRDENIQYF.

This clone was seen once. The CDR3 reads CASSLSLHYRALGHEAFF. CDR3 in DNA: TGTGCCAGCAGTTTATCCCTTCATTACAGGGCCCTGGGCCATGAAGCTTTCTTT. The V call is TRBV28, the J call TRBJ1-1; possible D gene TRBD1, 6 bases. This CDR3 comprises 18 residues. V was trimmed by 1 base and J by 7 bases, leaving 25 bases between them. Germline V gene sequence: CDR1 MDHEN, CDR2 SYDVKM.

This sequence joins TRBV19 and TRBJ2-1, with 10 nucleotides matching TRBD2. V dropped 1 base and J dropped 7; count of bases not matched to a gene: 10. CDR1 and CDR2 from the germline V gene are LNHDA and SQIVND (reference sequence). The CDR3 length is 17 residues. DNA of the CDR3: TGTGCCAGTAGTATAGGTGGAGCGGGGGGGTGGCTTAATGAGCAGTTCTTC. Amino acid sequence: CASSIGGAGGWLNEQFF.

The gene calls are TRBV7-6 and TRBJ2-5; 16 nucleotides align to TRBD2. The J call may be faulty, since TRBJ2-7 better matches the DNA end. The length of the CDR3 is 17 residues. Germline V gene data show CDR1 as SGHVS and CDR2 as FNYEAQ. The CDR3 loop reads CASSLGGLAGGPYEQYF. CDR3 coding DNA: TGTGCCAGCAGCTTAGGGGGACTAGCGGGGGGGCCCTACGAGCAGTACTTC.

This clone was recorded only once. The chain is built from TRBV7-6 and TRBJ2-7, with 10 bases aligning to TRBD1. This CDR3 spans 14 amino acids. V gave up 3 bases and J gave up 3 bases; unmatched junction bases: 2. CDR1 is SGHVS, CDR2 FNYEAQ, per germline. CDR3: CASSFGTGDYEQYF. Written as DNA, the CDR3 is TGTGCCAGCAGCTTTGGGACAGGGGACTACGAGCAGTACTTC.

The chain links TRBV7-3 to TRBJ2-7; D is possibly TRBD2 (5 bases). This CDR3 is 15 amino acids long. V was cut by 1 base and J by 0 bases, with 10 bases left in between. From germline, CDR1 is SGHTA and CDR2 FQGTGA. CDR3 sequence reads: CASSLKGGYSYEQYF. Here the CDR3 DNA reads TGTGCCAGCAGCTTAAAGGGCGGGTACTCCTACGAGCAGTACTTC.

V gene TRBV29-1 combines with J gene TRBJ1-1, with 7 bases aligning to TRBD1. V was pared by 4 bases and J by 0 bases, with 17 bases of the junction left unmatched. Looked up from germline, CDR1 is SQVTM and CDR2 is ANQGSEA. This CDR3 has 18 residues. CDR3 in amino acids: CSVAVNRVGGPMNTEAFF. CDR3 DNA sequence: TGCAGCGTTGCGGTCAACAGGGTAGGGGGCCCCATGAACACTGAAGCTTTCTTT. Together with reference TRBV29-1 and TRBJ1-1, the CDR3 gives the full variable domain: SAVISQKPSRDICQRGTSLTIQCQVDSQVTMMFWYRQQPGQSLTLIATANQGSEATYESGFVIDKFPISRPNLTFSTLTVSNMSPEDSSIYLCSVAVNRVGGPMNTEAFFGQGTRLTVV.

This chain links TRBV27 with TRBJ2-7; 11 bases map to TRBD1. V gave up 5 bases and J gave up 4 bases; unmatched junction bases: 10. Germline CDR1 reads MNHEY; CDR2 reads SMNVEV (reference sequence). The CDR3 is 16 residues long. The CDR3 sequence: CASSPLRTGGVYEQYF. CDR3 bases: TGTGCCAGCAGTCCCCTCCGGACAGGGGGCGTTTACGAGCAGTACTTC.

CDR3 residues: CASRAPYYNEQFF. As DNA, the CDR3 is TGTGCCAGCAGGGCCCCTTACTACAATGAGCAGTTCTTC. This chain links TRBV6-1 with TRBJ2-1; D unresolved. CDR1 and CDR2 from the germline V gene are MNHNS and SASEGT. The CDR3 totals 13 residues. Between the trimmed V and J ends, which lost 6 bases and 3 bases, there was a span of 9 bases.

To note about this clone: Germline and junction disagree at one end, which may indicate a read error. The J gene is TRBJ2-3, the V gene TRBV7-7; 10 bases line up with TRBD2. The CDR3 loop spans 17 amino acids. Germline loops: CDR1 SSHAT, CDR2 FNYEAQ (reference sequence). Written as DNA, the CDR3 is TGTGCTAGCAGCCCGAGAGCTAGCGGGGGCCTTCAAGATACGCAGTATTTT. It specifies CASSPRASGGLQDTQYF.

The V call is TRBV7-8, the J call TRBJ1-3; a possible D gene is TRBD1 (5 bases). The germline V and J ends were trimmed by 8 bases and 0 bases, with 14 bases remaining between them. The length of the CDR3 is 15 residues. Germline CDR1 SGHVS, CDR2 FQNEAQ. The CDR3 here is CASHLGGSSGNTIYF. CDR3 DNA: TGTGCCAGCCACCTGGGGGGAAGCTCTGGAAACACCATATATTTT.

The chain joins TRBV29-1 to TRBJ1-1, with 8 bases aligning to TRBD1. The CDR3 runs 14 residues. Per the germline V gene, CDR1 is SQVTM and CDR2 is ANQGSEA. V lost 6 bases, J lost 4 bases, and 10 bases stayed unmatched. The chain's CDR3 is CSVDPGTGGTEAFF. Written as DNA, the CDR3 is TGCAGCGTAGACCCCGGGACAGGAGGCACTGAAGCTTTCTTT.

The J gene is TRBJ2-6, the V gene TRBV7-2; 8 nucleotides match TRBD1. From germline, CDR1 is SGHTA and CDR2 FQGNSA. CDR3 size: 16 residues. The V segment lost 5 bases and the J segment 2 bases; nucleotides outside the gene matches: 5. The CDR3 loop reads CASSLQGQAGANVLTF. DNA for the CDR3: TGTGCCAGCAGCCTCCAGGGACAGGCTGGGGCCAACGTCCTGACTTTC.